These 15 T cell receptor beta chains share one sample of origin, sequenced in a study of shared clonotypes between healthy human individuals (dated by TCRdb to the early 2020s). Libraries were constructed by the immunoSEQ multiplex PCR assay. This is the immuneACCESS table as TCRdb keeps it, with only in-frame sequences that have V and J called. A part of the clones is gone; compared with another copy, unresolved V genes explain less than half, and the rest is unexplained. A total of roughly 1,000,000 clones appear in this sample, 70% to 80% of them only once. Under 0.65% of the sample goes to the ten largest clones. The sequenced sample was memory CD4+ T cells from PBMCs. The sample's cell subset or site label is to be understood as: CD45RA-negative fraction. Receptors originate from a man younger than 30 in good health. Some clones in this sample may be carry-over from other donors' samples.

The chain employs TRBV27 and TRBJ2-1, with D tentatively TRBD1 (6 bases). Trimming removed 5 bases from V and 5 bases from J, with 10 bases in between. Germline V CDR1 and CDR2: MNHEY, SMNVEV (reference sequence). The length of the CDR3 is 13 residues. This chain's CDR3 is CASSPYRDNEQFF. The CDR3, as DNA: TGTGCCAGCAGTCCCTACAGGGACAATGAGCAGTTCTTC.

This chain connects TRBV5-1 to TRBJ1-1, with 7 bases matching TRBD1. Trimming took 0 bases from V and 6 from J; bases not matched to a gene: 8. The germline V gene has CDR1 SGHRS and CDR2 YFSETQ. The CDR3 consists of 15 residues. CDR3 amino acids: CASSLEGPGGSEAFF. DNA for the CDR3: TGCGCCAGCAGCTTGGAGGGGCCAGGGGGTTCTGAAGCTTTCTTT.

This clone came up once. The chain has TRBV6-5 and TRBJ2-7, with unresolved D. V dropped 2 bases and J dropped 4 bases, with 9 bases sitting between them. Germline V CDR1 and CDR2: MNHEY, SVGAGI. The CDR3 contains 13 residues. The chain's CDR3 is CASSYTGPYEQYF. The CDR3 DNA reads TGTGCCAGCAGTTACACGGGTCCGTACGAGCAGTACTTC.

The rearrangement joins TRBV30 to TRBJ2-2; possible D gene TRBD2, 6 bases. Per the germline V gene, CDR1 is GTSNPN and CDR2 is SVGIG (reference sequence). The CDR3 length is 15 residues. V was shortened by 2 bases and J by 3 bases, with 13 bases between the two germline ends. The CDR3 loop is CAWSRRGWYTGELFF. CDR3 DNA: TGTGCCTGGAGTCGGAGGGGCTGGTACACCGGGGAGCTGTTTTTT.

The gene calls are TRBV11-2 and TRBJ1-4; D uncertain. Trimming removed 3 bases at V and 7 bases at J, with 15 bases between. CDR1 is SGHAT and CDR2 is FQNNGV in the germline V gene. This CDR3 has 15 amino acids. In DNA form, the CDR3 reads TGTGCCAGCAGCTTCACGGTGCTGGGCAGTGAAAAACTGTTTTTT. Encoded protein: CASSFTVLGSEKLFF.

V usage is TRBV5-4 and J usage is TRBJ2-3, with 8 bases lining up with TRBD2. The germline CDR1 and CDR2 sequences are SGHNT and YYREEE (reference sequence). After removal of 8 bases from V and 8 bases from J, the junction contained 10 bases not matched to a gene. This CDR3 contains 13 residues. Written as DNA, the CDR3 is TGTGCCAGAATCGACGGACTAGCAGGTACGCAGTATTTT. Amino acids: CARIDGLAGTQYF. The full variable domain, rest sourced from reference TRBV5-4 and TRBJ2-3, is ETGVTQSPTHLIKTRGQQVTLRCSSQSGHNTVSWYQQALGQGPQFIFQYYREEENGRGNFPPRFSGLQFPNYSSELNVNALELDDSALYLCARIDGLAGTQYFGPGTRLTVL.

A few counts support this clone. The chain is built from TRBV5-4 and TRBJ2-7; either TRBD1 or TRBD2 may fit D (5 bases each). Trimming took 0 bases from V and 3 from J, leaving 13 bases between them. Germline loops: CDR1 SGHNT, CDR2 YYREEE (reference sequence). The CDR3 contains 15 residues. The chain's CDR3 is CASSLAGAQNYEQYF. The DNA of the CDR3 is TGTGCCAGCAGCTTGGCCGGGGCACAGAACTACGAGCAGTACTTC.

In nucleotides, the CDR3 is TGTGCCAGCATCGAGGGGGGCCGGCTCTCTGGAAACACCATATATTTT. It translates to CASIEGGRLSGNTIYF. V is TRBV28 and J is TRBJ1-3; D perhaps matches TRBD1 (6 bases). V gave up 7 bases and J gave up 0 bases, with 16 bases separating them. The CDR3 is 16 amino acids. The germline CDR1 and CDR2 sequences are MDHEN and SYDVKM. The full variable domain, rest sourced from reference TRBV28 and TRBJ1-3, is DVKVTQSSRYLVKRTGEKVFLECVQDMDHENMFWYRQDPGLGLRLIYFSYDVKMKEKGDIPEGYSVSREKKERFSLILESASTNQTSMYLCASIEGGRLSGNTIYFGEGSWLTVV.

The V and J genes are TRBV5-1 and TRBJ2-5; no reliable D call. The length of the CDR3 is 13 residues. Between the trimmed V and J ends, which lost 5 bases and 5 bases, there was a span of 13 bases. CDR1 and CDR2 (germline): SGHRS, YFSETQ. The DNA of the CDR3 is TGCGCCAGCAGTTCCCTTGATTTCGAGACCCAGTACTTC. Translation: CASSSLDFETQYF.

As regards this clone: This CDR3 is also generated by other DNA sequences in the sample. This chain joins TRBV7-9 and TRBJ2-1, with 13 bases lining up with TRBD2. Germline V CDR1 and CDR2: SEHNR, FQNEAQ (reference sequence). Trimming removed 5 bases from V and 6 bases from J; junction bases left unmatched: 4. There are 15 residues in the CDR3. CDR3 DNA: TGTGCCAGCAGCCTAACTAGCGGGAGGGCCAATGAGCAGTTCTTC. Its translation: CASSLTSGRANEQFF.

V and J are TRBV5-1 and TRBJ2-7; 11 positions match TRBD1. Germline V gives CDR1 SGHRS, CDR2 YFSETQ. This CDR3 has 15 amino acids. The ends lost 4 bases at V and 4 bases at J; junction bases unmatched: 7. The CDR3 region is CASSPPGTGGYEQYF. The CDR3 region has the DNA TGCGCCAGCAGCCCCCCAGGGACAGGGGGGTACGAGCAGTACTTC.

This chain links TRBV7-2 with TRBJ2-7, with D perhaps matching TRBD1 (6 bases). V was shortened by 5 bases and J by 3 bases, with 14 bases between the two germline ends. The V gene's germline CDR1 is SGHTA and CDR2 FQGNSA. The CDR3 is 14 amino acids. CDR3: CASSPTGTIYEQYF. CDR3 DNA sequence: TGTGCCAGCAGCCCAACCGGGACAATCTACGAGCAGTACTTC.

V gene TRBV27 combines with J gene TRBJ2-7, with 7 bases identical to TRBD2. The J segment lost 0 bases and the V segment lost 11 bases, leaving 13 bases of the junction unmatched. This CDR3 spans 15 amino acids. Germline assignment: CDR1 MNHEY and CDR2 SMNVEV (reference sequence). The CDR3 spells CAAGVQMGSSYEQYF. The CDR3 DNA sequence: TGTGCCGCGGGGGTTCAAATGGGCAGCTCCTACGAGCAGTACTTC.

J is TRBJ1-1 and V is TRBV5-4; the D gene is possibly TRBD1 (5 bases). Germline lookup yields CDR1 SGHNT and CDR2 YYREEE (reference sequence). V was shortened by 0 bases and J by 3 bases, with 12 bases between the two germline ends. CDR3 size: 15 residues. Here the CDR3 DNA reads TGTGCCAGCAGCTTGGTTGCCAGGGTAGACACTGAAGCTTTCTTT. Protein sequence: CASSLVARVDTEAFF. Using reference TRBV5-4 and TRBJ1-1 for the parts outside the CDR3, the full variable domain is ETGVTQSPTHLIKTRGQQVTLRCSSQSGHNTVSWYQQALGQGPQFIFQYYREEENGRGNFPPRFSGLQFPNYSSELNVNALELDDSALYLCASSLVARVDTEAFFGQGTRLTVV.

The chain recombines TRBV11-2 with TRBJ2-1; TRBD2 matches 10 bases. The V and J ends lost 10 bases and 9 bases, in that order; junction bases with no gene match: 15. Germline V gives CDR1 SGHAT, CDR2 FQNNGV. There are 15 residues in the CDR3. The CDR3 sequence is CATELGLAGVSEQFF. The CDR3 DNA reads TGTGCCACCGAGCTTGGGCTAGCGGGAGTAAGTGAGCAGTTCTTC.